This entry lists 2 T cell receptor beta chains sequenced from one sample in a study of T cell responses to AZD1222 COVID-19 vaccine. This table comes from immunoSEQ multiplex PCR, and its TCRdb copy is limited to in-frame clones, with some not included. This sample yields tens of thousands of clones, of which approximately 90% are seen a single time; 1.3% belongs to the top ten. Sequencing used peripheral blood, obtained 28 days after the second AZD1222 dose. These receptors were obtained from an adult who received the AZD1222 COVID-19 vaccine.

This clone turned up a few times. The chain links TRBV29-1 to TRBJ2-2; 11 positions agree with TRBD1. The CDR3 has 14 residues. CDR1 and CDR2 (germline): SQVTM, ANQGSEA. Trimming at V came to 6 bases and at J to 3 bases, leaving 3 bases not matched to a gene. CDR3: CSVGTGGDTGELFF. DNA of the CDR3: TGCAGCGTAGGGACAGGGGGAGACACCGGGGAGCTGTTTTTT.

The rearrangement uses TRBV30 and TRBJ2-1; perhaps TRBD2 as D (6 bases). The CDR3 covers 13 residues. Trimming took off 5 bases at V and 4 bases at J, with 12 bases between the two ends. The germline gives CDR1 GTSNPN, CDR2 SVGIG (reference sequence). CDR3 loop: CAWATGTYNEQFF. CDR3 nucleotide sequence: TGTGCCTGGGCTACCGGGACTTACAATGAGCAGTTCTTC.